This TCR beta chain stems from a study of early T cells in non-severe SARS-CoV-2 infection. Looking at the study overall: Sequencing of unsorted whole blood was done on bulk RNA, leaving chains unpaired.

As for this clonotype: Its specificity is unknown.

Germline assignment: CDR1 SNHLY and CDR2 FYNNEI. V lost 5 bases and J 8 bases, leaving 18 bases between the germline ends. This CDR3 has 14 residues. Whole-study results and caveats: Reliance on VDJdb matching favored anti-spike CD8 responses; private and CD4 specificities were missed.

Unique molecular identifiers were affixed to single, distinct cDNA molecules. A single record per CDR3 protein comes from TCRdb applying MiXCR to the 5' RACE reads. The profile covers over 50,000 distinct CDR3 sequences, with around 8% appearing a single time and around 4% taken by the ten largest. The TCR originated in an adult who was a healthcare worker with PCR-confirmed SARS-CoV-2 infection or an uninfected control (not recorded which). The V and J genes are TRBV2 and TRBJ1-2, with D possibly TRBD1 on 5 matching bases. The source material was whole blood. The CDR3 DNA follows: TGTGCCAGCAGTAAGGGGCCACCCATCGTCGGCTACACCTTC. It encodes CASSKGPPIVGYTF.